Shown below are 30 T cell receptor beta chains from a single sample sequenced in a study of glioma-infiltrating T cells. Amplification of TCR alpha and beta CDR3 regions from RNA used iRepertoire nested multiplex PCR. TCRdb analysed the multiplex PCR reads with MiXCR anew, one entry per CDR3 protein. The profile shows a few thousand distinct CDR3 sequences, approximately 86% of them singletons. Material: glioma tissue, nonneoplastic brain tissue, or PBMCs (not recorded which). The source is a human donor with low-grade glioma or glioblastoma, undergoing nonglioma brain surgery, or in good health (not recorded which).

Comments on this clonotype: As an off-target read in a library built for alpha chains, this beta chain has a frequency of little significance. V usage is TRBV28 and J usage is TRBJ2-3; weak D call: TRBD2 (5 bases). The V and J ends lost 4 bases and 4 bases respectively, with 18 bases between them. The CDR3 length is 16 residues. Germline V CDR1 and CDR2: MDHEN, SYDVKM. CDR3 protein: CASSSKGLLRADTQYF. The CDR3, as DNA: TGTGCCAGCAGTTCAAAAGGACTCCTGAGGGCAGATACGCAGTATTTT.

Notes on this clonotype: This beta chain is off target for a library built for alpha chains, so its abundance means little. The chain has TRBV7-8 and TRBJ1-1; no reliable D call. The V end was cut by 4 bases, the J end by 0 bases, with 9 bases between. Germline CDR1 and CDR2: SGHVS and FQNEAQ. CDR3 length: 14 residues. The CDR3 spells CASSSHPMNTEAFF. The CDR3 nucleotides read TGTGCCAGCAGCTCTCACCCCATGAACACTGAAGCTTTCTTT.

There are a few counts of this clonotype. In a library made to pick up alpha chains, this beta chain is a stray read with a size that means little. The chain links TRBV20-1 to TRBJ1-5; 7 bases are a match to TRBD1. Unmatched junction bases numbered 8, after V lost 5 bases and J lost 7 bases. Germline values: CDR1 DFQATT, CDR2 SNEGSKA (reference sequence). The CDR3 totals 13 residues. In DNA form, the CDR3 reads TGCAGTGCTTTAGACAGGGTTGGACAGCCCCAGCATTTT. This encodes CSALDRVGQPQHF.

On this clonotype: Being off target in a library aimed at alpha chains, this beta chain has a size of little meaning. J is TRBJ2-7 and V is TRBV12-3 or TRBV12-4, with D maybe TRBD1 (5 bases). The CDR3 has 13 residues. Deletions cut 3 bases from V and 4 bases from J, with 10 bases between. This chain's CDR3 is CASSLPGLYEQYF. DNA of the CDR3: TGTGCCAGCAGTTTGCCAGGGTTGTACGAGCAGTACTTC.

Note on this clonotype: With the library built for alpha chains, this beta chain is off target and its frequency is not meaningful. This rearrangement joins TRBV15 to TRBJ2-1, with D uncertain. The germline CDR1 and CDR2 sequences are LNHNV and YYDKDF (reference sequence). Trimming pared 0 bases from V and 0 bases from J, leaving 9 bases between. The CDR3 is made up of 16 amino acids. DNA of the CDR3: TGTGCCACCAGCAGAGATTGGCTATCCTCCTACAATGAGCAGTTCTTC. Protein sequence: CATSRDWLSSYNEQFF.

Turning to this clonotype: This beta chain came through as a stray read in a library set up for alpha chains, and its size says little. For the CDR3, the DNA is TGTGCCATCAGTGAGTCTTCTAAGGGCTCAGAAGCTTTCTTT. It specifies CAISESSKGSEAFF. This sequence joins TRBV10-3 and TRBJ1-1; D remains ambiguous. There are 14 residues in the CDR3. V lost 0 bases, J lost 8 bases, and 13 bases lay in between. CDR1 is ENHRY, CDR2 SYGVKD, per germline.

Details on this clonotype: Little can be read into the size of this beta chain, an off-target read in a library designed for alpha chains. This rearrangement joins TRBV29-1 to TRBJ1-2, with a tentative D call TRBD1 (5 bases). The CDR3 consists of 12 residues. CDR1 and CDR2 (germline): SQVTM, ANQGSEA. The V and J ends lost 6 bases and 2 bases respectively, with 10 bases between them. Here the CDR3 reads CSVADTNYGYTF. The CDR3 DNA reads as TGCAGCGTGGCGGACACGAACTATGGCTACACCTTC.

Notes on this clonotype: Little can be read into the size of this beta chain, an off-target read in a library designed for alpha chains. CDR3 coding DNA: TGTGCCAGCCAGGACAGGGGGAATAGGCCCCAGCATTTT. This gives the protein CASQDRGNRPQHF. The chain joins TRBV6-6 to TRBJ1-5; 10 bases match TRBD1. Trimming took 8 bases from V and 9 from J; bases not matched to a gene: 7. Per germline, CDR1 MNHNY and CDR2 SVGAGI (reference sequence). This CDR3 comprises 13 residues.

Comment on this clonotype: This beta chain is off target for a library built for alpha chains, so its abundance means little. The CDR3 loop reads CASSYQGQGGQPQHF. For the CDR3, the DNA is TGTGCCAGCAGTTACCAGGGACAGGGGGGTCAGCCCCAGCATTTT. V and J are TRBV6-5 and TRBJ1-5; 11 bases agree with TRBD1. J lost 6 bases, V lost 2 bases, and 3 bases had no gene match. This CDR3 has 15 amino acids. Germline loops: CDR1 MNHEY, CDR2 SVGAGI.

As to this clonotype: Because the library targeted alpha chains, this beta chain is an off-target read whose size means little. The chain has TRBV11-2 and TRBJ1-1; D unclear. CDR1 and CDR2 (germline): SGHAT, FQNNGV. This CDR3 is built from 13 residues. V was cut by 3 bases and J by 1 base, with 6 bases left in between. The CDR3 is CASSFRQNTEAFF. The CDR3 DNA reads TGTGCCAGCAGCTTTCGGCAGAACACTGAAGCTTTCTTT.

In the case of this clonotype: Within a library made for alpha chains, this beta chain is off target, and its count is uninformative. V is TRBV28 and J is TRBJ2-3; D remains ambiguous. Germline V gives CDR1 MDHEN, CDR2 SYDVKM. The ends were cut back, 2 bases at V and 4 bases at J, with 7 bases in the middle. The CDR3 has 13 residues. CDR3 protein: CASSLAGSDTQYF. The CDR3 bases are TGTGCCAGCAGTTTAGCCGGGTCAGATACGCAGTATTTT.

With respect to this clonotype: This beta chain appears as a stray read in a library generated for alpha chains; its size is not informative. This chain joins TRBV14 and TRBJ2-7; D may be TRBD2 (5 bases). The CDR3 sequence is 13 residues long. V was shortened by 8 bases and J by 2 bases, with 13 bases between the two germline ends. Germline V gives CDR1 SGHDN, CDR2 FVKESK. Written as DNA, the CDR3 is TGTGCCAGCTCATCCAGGAGGACCTACGAGCAGTACTTC. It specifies CASSSRRTYEQYF.

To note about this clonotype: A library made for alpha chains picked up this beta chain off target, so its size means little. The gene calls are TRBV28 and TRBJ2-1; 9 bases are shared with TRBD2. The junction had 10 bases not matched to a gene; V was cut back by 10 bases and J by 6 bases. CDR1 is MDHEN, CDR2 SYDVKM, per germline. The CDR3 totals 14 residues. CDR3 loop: CATTRLAGTNEQFF. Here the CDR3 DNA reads TGTGCCACCACGAGGCTAGCGGGGACCAATGAGCAGTTCTTC.

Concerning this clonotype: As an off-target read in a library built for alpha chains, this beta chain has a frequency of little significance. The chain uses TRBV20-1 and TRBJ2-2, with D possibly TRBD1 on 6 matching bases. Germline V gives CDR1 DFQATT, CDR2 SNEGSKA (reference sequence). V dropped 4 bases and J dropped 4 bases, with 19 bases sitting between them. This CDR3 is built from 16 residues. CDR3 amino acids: CSAINRDNRVTGELFF. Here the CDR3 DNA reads TGCAGTGCTATTAACCGGGACAATCGGGTCACCGGGGAGCTGTTTTTT.

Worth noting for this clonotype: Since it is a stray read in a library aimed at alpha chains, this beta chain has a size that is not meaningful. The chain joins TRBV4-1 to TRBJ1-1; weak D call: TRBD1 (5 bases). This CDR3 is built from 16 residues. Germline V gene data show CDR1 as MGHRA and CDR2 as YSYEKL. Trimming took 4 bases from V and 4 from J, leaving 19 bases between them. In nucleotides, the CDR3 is TGCGCCAGCAGCCCCAAGTTGGATCAGAGGGGCACTGAAGCTTTCTTT. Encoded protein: CASSPKLDQRGTEAFF.

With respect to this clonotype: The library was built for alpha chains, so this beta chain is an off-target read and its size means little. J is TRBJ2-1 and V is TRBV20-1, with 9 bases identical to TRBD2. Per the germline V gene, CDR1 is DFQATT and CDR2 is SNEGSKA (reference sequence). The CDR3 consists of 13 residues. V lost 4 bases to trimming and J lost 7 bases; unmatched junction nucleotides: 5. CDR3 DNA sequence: TGCAGTGCTATCGGGACTAGCATGAATGAGCAGTTCTTC. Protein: CSAIGTSMNEQFF.

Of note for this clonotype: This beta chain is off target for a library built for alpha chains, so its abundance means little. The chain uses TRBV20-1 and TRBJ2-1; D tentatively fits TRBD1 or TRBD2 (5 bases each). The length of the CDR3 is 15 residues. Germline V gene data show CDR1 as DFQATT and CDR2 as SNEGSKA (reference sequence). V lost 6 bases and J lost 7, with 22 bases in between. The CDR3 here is CSAPGTDRGLNEQFF. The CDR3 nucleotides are TGCAGTGCCCCCGGGACGGACCGGGGATTAAATGAGCAGTTCTTC.

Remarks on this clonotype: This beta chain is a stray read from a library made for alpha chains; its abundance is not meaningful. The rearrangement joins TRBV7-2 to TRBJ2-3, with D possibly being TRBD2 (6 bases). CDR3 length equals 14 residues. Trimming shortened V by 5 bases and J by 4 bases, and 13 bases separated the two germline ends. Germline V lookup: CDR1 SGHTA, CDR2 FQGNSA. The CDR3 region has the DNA TGTGCCAGCAGCATCCAGACTAGTTCAGATACGCAGTATTTT. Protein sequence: CASSIQTSSDTQYF.

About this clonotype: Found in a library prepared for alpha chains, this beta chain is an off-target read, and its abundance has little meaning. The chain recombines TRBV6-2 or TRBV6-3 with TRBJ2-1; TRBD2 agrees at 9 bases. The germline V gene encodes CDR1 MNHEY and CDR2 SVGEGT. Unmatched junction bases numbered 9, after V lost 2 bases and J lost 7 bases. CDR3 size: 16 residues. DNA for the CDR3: TGTGCCAGCAGTTACGGCGGGGGGGTAAGGGGGAATGAGCAGTTCTTC. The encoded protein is CASSYGGGVRGNEQFF.

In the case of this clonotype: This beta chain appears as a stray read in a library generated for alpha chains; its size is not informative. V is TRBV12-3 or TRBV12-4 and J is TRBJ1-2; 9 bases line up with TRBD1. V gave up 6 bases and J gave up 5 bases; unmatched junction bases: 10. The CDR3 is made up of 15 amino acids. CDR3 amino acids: CASRAPGQGEYGYTF. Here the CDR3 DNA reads TGTGCCAGCAGGGCCCCGGGACAGGGAGAGTATGGCTACACCTTC.

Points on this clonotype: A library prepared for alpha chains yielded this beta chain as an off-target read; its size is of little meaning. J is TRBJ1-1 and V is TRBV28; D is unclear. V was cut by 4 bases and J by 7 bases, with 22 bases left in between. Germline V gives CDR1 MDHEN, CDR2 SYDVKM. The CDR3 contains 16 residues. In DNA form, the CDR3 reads TGTGCCAGCAGTTATTCCGCCGGATCCTTGGGAGGTGAAGCTTTCTTT. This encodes CASSYSAGSLGGEAFF.

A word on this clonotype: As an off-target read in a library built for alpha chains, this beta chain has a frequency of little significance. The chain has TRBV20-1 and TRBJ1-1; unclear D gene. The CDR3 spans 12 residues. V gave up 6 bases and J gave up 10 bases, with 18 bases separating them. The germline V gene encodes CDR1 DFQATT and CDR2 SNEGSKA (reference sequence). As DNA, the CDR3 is TGCAGTGCCGCCGTGGTCTCGTCCCCAGCTTTCTTT. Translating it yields CSAAVVSSPAFF.

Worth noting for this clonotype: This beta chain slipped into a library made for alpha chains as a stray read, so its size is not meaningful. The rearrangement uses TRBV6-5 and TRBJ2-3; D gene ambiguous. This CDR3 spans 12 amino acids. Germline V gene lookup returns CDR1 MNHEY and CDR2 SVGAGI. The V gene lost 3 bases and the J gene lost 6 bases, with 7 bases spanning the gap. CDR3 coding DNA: TGTGCCAGCAGTTATACCGCGGATACGCAGTATTTT. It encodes CASSYTADTQYF.

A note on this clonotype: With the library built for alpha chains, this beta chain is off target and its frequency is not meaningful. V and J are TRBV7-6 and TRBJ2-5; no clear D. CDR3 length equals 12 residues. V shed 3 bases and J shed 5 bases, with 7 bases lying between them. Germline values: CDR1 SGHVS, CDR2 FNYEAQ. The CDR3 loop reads CASSFPGETQYF. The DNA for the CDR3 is TGTGCCAGCAGCTTCCCCGGGGAGACCCAGTACTTC.

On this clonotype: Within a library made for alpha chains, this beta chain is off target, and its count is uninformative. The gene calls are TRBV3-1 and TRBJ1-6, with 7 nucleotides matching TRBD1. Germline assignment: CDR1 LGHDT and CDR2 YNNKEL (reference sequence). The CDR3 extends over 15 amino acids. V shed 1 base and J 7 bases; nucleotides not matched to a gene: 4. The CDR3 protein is CASSQAGQRNSPLHF. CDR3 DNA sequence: TGTGCCAGCAGCCAAGCGGGACAGCGGAATTCACCCCTCCACTTT.

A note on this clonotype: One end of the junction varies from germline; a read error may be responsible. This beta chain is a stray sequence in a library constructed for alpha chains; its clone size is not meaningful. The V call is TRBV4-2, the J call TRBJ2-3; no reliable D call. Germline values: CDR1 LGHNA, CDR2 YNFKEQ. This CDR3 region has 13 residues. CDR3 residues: CASSEDRTDTQYF. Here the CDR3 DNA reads TGTGCCAGCAGCGAAGACCGCACAGATACGCAGTATTTT.

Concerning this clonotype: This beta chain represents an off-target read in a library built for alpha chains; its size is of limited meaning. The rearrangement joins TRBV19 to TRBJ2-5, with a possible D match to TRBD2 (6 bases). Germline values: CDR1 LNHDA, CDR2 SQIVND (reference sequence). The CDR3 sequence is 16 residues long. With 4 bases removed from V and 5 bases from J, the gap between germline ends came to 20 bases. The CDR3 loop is CASSKWREAARETQYF. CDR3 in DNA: TGTGCCAGTAGTAAGTGGAGGGAGGCCGCACGGGAGACCCAGTACTTC.

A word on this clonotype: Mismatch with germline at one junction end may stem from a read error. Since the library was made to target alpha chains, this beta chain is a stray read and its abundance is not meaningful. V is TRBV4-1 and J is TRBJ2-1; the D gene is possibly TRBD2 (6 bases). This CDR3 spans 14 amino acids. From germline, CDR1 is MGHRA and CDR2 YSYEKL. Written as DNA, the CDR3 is TGCGCCAGCAGCCAAGGTAGCGGCTTCAATGGGCAGTTCTTC. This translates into CASSQGSGFNGQFF.

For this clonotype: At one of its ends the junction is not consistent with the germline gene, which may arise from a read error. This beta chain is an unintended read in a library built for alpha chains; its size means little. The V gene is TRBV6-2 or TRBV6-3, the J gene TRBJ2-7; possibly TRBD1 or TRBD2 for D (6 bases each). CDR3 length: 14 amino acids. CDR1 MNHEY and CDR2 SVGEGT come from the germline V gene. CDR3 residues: CDSSWEVGAHEQYF. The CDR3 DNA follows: TGTGACAGCAGCTGGGAGGTGGGGGCCCACGAGCAGTACTTC.

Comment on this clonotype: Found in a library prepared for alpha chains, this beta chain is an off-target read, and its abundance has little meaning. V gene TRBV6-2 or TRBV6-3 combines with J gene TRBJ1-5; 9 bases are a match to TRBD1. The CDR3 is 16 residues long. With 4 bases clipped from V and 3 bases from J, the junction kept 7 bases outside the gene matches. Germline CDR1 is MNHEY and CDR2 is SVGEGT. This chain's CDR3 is CASSSPGTGNNQPQHF. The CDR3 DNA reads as TGTGCCAGCAGTTCCCCCGGGACAGGGAACAATCAGCCCCAGCATTTT.